The following is a T cell receptor (beta chain) sequence with its context. The CDR3 runs to 15 residues. V was clipped by 4 bases and J by 6 bases; unmatched bases: 9. Germline V gives CDR1 SGHVS, CDR2 FQNEAQ. The data originate from a study of blood T cell repertoires in COVID-19. Some clones are missing from TCRdb's copy, which holds only in-frame ones; the method was immunoSEQ multiplex PCR. In the table there are about 180,000 clones, roughly 82% of which are singletons. The study counted Cohort 3 donors as recovered given two negative PCRs, clearance, or symptom resolution. V gene TRBV7-8 combines with J gene TRBJ2-1; TRBD2 matches 7 bases. The receptor was isolated from a woman aged 30 to 39 who had recovered from COVID-19. Sequenced sample: PBMCs or T cells enriched from blood (not recorded which). CDR3 amino acids: CASSSPASGFNEQFF. In DNA form, the CDR3 reads TGTGCCAGCAGCTCCCCGGCTAGCGGATTCAATGAGCAGTTCTTC.